This T cell receptor (beta chain) stems from a study of beta chain features in type 1 diabetes. Broader study findings: All four CD4+ subsets of Type 1 diabetes patients contained TCRB CDR3s that were moderately but significantly shorter. The naive, central memory and Treg TCRB repertoires showed an apparent similarity that was greater among patients than among healthy donors.

Purity exceeded 98% in all sorted populations. Trimming removed 0 bases from V and 11 bases from J; junction bases left unmatched: 6. CDR3 size: 15 residues. Germline-derived CDR1 and CDR2 are LGHNA and YSLEER. This clone was counted a few times. The antigen remains unidentified. Expressed TCRB transcripts were sequenced, since all the RNA that had been isolated was reverse transcribed. Average reads for naive, central memory and regulatory T cell samples were about 3.7 million. Sequencing used immunoSEQ multiplex PCR; TCRdb keeps in-frame clones, though not all of them. The table has some 150,000 clones, over 8% seen once.

This TCR came from a woman between 35 and 50 years old in good health. The V gene is TRBV4-3, the J gene TRBJ2-1; 11 bases are a match to TRBD2. The sample comprised central memory CD4+ T cells from blood. The CDR3 bases are TGCGCCAGCAGCCAAGATCTCACTAGCGGGGGCAAGCAGTTCTTC. Translated, it gives CASSQDLTSGGKQFF.